The following is a T cell receptor beta chain sequence with its context. The antigen is unknown. The data originate from a study of blood T cells in healthy people across ages. Findings and limits, study-wide: Long-lived donors exceeded aged donors in naive CD4+ cells and diversity.

The use of a sample-barcoded 5' primer and a J-beta primer mix characterized a second PCR of about 7 to 12 cycles. A single record per CDR3 protein comes from TCRdb applying MiXCR to the 5' RACE reads. The sample has about 1.4 million distinct CDR3 sequences, 59% seen once. CDR1 is KGHDR and CDR2 is SFDVKD in the germline V gene. V lost 4 bases to trimming and J lost 5 bases, with 7 bases between them. This CDR3 region has 12 residues. V and J are TRBV24-1 and TRBJ1-2; D gene ambiguous. This sequence was found in a man between 18 and 29 years old in good health. The sequencing sample was made of blood. CDR3 sequence (DNA): TGTGCCACCAGTGACTTCACTTATGGCTACACCTTC. It encodes CATSDFTYGYTF.